This TCR beta chain came from a study of cytomegalovirus exposure and HLA in healthy donors. Sequencing was performed with immunoSEQ multiplex PCR; in TCRdb, only in-frame clones are kept and a portion is missing. The sample has 90,000 to 130,000 clones; roughly 90% are singletons. With 5 bases removed from V and 7 bases from J, the gap between germline ends came to 17 bases. Germline V gives CDR1 MNHNY, CDR2 SVGAGI (reference sequence). The CDR3 length is 15 residues. The origin of this receptor is a young woman in good health and CMV-seronegative. The specimen was PBMCs. This chain links TRBV6-6 with TRBJ1-4; D possibly corresponds to TRBD1 (5 bases). The DNA for the CDR3 is TGTGCCAGCAGTACCTCAGGCCTCGGGGGTGAAAAACTGTTTTTT. It translates to CASSTSGLGGEKLFF.